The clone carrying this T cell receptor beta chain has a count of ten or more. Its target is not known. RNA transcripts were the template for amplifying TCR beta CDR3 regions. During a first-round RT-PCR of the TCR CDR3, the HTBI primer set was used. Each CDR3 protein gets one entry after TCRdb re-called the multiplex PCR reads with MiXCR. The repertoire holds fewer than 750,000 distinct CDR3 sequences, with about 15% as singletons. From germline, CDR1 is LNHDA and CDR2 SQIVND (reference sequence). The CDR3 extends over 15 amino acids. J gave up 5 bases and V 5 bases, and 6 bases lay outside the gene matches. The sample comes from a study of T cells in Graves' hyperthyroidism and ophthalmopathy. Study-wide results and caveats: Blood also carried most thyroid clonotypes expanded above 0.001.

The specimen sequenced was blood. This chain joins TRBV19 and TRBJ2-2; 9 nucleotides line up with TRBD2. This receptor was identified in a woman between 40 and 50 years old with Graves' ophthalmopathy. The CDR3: CASSLWLAGTGELFF. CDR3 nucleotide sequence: TGTGCCAGTAGTCTTTGGCTAGCGGGAACCGGGGAGCTGTTTTTT. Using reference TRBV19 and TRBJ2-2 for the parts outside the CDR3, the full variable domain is DGGITQSPKYLFRKEGQNVTLSCEQNLNHDAMYWYRQDPGQGLRLIYYSQIVNDFQKGDIAEGYSVSREKKESFPLTVTSAQKNPTAFYLCASSLWLAGTGELFFGEGSRLTVL.